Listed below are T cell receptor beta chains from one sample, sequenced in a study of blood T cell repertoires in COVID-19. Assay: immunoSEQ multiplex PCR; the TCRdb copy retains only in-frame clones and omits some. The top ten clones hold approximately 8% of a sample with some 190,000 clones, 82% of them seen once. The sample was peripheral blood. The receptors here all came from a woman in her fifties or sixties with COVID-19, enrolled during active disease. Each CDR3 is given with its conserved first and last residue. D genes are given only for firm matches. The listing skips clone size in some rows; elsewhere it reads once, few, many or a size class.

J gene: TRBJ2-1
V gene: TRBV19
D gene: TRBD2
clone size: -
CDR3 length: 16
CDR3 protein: CASSIELAGAYNEQFF
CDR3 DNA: TGTGCCAGTAGTATAGAGCTAGCGGGAGCCTACAATGAGCAGTTCTTC

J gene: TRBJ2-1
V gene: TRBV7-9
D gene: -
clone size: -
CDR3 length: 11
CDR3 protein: CASSLSPLQFF
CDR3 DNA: TGTGCCAGCAGCTTAAGTCCACTGCAGTTCTTC

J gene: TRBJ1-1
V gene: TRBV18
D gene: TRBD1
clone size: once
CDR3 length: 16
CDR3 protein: CASSRRQGAGDTEAFF
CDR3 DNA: TGTGCCAGCTCCCGCAGACAGGGGGCGGGGGACACTGAAGCTTTCTTT

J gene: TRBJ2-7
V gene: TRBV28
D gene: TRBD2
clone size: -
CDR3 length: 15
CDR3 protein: CASSRPGLAGFEQYF
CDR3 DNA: TGTGCCAGCAGTCGACCGGGACTAGCGGGATTCGAGCAGTACTTC

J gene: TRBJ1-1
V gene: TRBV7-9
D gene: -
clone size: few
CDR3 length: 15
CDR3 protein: CASSFYQGMGTEAFF
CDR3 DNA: TGTGCCAGCAGCTTTTACCAGGGGATGGGGACTGAAGCTTTCTTT

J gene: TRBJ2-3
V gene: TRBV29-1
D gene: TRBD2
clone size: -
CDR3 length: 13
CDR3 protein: CSVVPGRARTQYF
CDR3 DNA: TGCAGCGTTGTCCCTGGGAGGGCCAGGACGCAGTATTTT

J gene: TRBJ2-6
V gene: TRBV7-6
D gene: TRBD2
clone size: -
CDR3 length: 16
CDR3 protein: CASSPSGRTGANVLTF
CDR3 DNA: TGTGCCAGCAGCCCTAGCGGGAGAACCGGGGCCAACGTCCTGACTTTC

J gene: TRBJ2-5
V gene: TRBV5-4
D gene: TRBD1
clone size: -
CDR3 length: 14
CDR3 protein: CASSDRDRTETQYF
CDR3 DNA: TGTGCCAGCAGCGACAGGGACAGGACGGAGACCCAGTACTTC

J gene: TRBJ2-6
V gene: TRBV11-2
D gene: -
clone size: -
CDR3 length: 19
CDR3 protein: CASSLAAGLLLSGANVLTF
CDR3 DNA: TGTGCCAGCAGCTTAGCTGCGGGACTCCTTCTCTCTGGGGCCAACGTCCTGACTTTC

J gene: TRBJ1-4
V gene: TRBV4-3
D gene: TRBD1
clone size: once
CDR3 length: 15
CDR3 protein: CASSPIGTGNEKLFF
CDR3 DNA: TGCGCCAGCAGCCCCATCGGGACAGGGAATGAAAAACTGTTTTTT

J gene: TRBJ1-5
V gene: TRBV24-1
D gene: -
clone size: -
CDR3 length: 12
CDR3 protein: CATSQGYQPQHF
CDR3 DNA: TGTGCCACCTCCCAGGGATATCAGCCCCAGCATTTT

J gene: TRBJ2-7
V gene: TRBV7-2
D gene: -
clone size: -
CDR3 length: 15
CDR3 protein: CASSSGGGSSYEQYF
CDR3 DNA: TGTGCCAGCAGCTCCGGCGGGGGCAGCTCCTACGAGCAGTACTTC

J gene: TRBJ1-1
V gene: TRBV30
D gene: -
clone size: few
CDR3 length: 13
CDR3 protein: CAWSGRGRSEAFF
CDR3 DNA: TGTGCCTGGAGTGGACGGGGAAGGAGTGAAGCTTTCTTT

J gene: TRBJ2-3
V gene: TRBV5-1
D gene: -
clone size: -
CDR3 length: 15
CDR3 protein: CASSLEKRSTDTQYF
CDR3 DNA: TGCGCCAGCAGCTTGGAAAAGAGAAGCACAGATACGCAGTATTTT

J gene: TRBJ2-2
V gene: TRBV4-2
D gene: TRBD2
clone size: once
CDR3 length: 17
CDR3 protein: CASSRALSGENTGELFF
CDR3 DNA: TGTGCCAGCAGCCGAGCCTTGAGCGGGGAGAACACCGGGGAGCTGTTTTTT

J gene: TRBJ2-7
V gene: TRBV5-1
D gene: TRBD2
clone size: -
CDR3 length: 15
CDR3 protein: CASSRSGTATYEQYF
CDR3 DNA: TGCGCCAGCAGCCGTAGCGGGACCGCTACCTACGAGCAGTACTTC

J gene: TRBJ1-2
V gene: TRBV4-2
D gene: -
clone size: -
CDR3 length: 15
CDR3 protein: CASSQAVSGSRGYTF
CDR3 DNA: TGTGCCAGCAGCCAAGCGGTTTCGGGGAGTCGTGGCTACACCTTC

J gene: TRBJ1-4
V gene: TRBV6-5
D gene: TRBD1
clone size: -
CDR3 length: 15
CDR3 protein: CASSDSTGGGEKLFF
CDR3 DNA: TGTGCCAGCAGTGACTCGACAGGGGGAGGCGAAAAACTGTTTTTT

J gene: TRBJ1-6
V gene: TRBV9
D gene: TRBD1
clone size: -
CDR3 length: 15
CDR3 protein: CASSRGQGMSSPLHF
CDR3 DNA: TGTGCCAGCAGTCGTGGACAGGGGATGAGTTCACCCCTCCACTTT

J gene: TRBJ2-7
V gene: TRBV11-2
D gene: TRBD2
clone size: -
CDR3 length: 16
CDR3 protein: CASSLGGTSGSYEQYF
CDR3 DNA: TGTGCCAGCAGCTTAGGGGGGACTAGCGGGAGCTACGAGCAGTACTTC

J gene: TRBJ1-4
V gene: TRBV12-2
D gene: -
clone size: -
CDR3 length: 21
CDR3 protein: CASRSGRGRVGHRGTNEKLFF
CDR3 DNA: TGTGCAAGTCGCTCCGGACGGGGAAGGGTGGGACACAGGGGAACTAATGAAAAACTGTTTTTT

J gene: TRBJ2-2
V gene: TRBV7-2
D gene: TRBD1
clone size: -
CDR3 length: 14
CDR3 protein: CATRRTGGTGELFF
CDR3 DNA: TGTGCCACCAGGCGGACAGGGGGCACCGGGGAGCTGTTTTTT

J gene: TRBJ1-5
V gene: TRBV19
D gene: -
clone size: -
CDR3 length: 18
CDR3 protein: CASIESFWQGSSNQPQHF
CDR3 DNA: TGTGCCAGTATTGAGTCGTTTTGGCAGGGCTCAAGCAATCAGCCCCAGCATTTT

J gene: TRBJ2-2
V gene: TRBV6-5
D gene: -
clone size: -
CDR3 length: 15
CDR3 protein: CASSPGFANTGELFF
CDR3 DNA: TGTGCCAGCAGCCCGGGATTCGCGAACACCGGGGAGCTGTTTTTT

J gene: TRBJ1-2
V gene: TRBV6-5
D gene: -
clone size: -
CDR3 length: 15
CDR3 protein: CASSYFPGVGNGYTF
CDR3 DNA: TGTGCCAGCAGTTACTTCCCAGGGGTAGGCAATGGCTACACCTTC

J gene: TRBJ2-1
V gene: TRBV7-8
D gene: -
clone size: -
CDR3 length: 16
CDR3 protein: CASSLGAVLLYNEQFF
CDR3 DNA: TGTGCCAGCAGCTTAGGGGCCGTTCTCCTTTACAATGAGCAGTTCTTC

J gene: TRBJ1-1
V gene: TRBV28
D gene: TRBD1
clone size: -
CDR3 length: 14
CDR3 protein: CASTLGQLNTEAFF
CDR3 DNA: TGTGCCAGCACCTTGGGACAGTTGAACACTGAAGCTTTCTTT

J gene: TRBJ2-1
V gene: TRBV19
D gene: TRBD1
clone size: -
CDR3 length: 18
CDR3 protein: CASSIRDSAQSSYNEQFF
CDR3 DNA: TGTGCCAGTAGTATTAGGGACAGTGCACAGAGCTCCTACAATGAGCAGTTCTTC

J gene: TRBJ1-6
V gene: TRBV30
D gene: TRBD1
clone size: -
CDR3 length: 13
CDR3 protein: CAFQQGGNSPLHF
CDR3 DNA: TGTGCCTTCCAACAGGGGGGGAATTCACCCCTCCACTTT

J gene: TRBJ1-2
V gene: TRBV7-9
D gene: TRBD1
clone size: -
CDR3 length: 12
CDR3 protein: CASSETGHGYTF
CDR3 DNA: TGTGCCAGCAGCGAGACAGGGCATGGCTACACCTTC

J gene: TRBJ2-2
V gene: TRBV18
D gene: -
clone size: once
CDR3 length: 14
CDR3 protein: CASSPPLSTGELFF
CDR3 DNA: TGTGCCAGCTCACCGCCCCTGAGCACCGGGGAGCTGTTTTTT

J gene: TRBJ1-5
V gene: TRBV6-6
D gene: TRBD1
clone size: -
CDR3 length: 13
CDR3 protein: CASSLTGDQPQHF
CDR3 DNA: TGTGCCAGCAGCCTGACAGGGGATCAGCCCCAGCATTTT

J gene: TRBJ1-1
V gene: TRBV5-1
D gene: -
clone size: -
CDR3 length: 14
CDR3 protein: CASRAGQQNTEAFF
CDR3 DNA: TGCGCCAGCAGGGCTGGACAGCAGAACACTGAAGCTTTCTTT

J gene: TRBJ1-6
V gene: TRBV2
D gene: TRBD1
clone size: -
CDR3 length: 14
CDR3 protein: CASSATGVGSPLHF
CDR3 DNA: TGTGCCAGCAGTGCAACAGGGGTGGGTTCACCCCTCCACTTT

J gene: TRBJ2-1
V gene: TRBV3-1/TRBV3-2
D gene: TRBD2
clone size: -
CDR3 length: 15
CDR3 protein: CASSPKREGSNEQFF
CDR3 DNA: TGTGCCAGCAGCCCCAAGCGGGAGGGCTCCAATGAGCAGTTCTTC

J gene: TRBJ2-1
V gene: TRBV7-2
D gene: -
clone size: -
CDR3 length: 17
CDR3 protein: CASSFPIGGGGGNEQFF
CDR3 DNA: TGTGCCAGCAGCTTCCCTATTGGGGGAGGGGGAGGAAATGAGCAGTTCTTC

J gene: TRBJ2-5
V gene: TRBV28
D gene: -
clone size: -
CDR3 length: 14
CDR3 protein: CASSHSTKRETQYF
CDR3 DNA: TGTGCCAGCAGCCATTCAACTAAACGGGAGACCCAGTACTTC

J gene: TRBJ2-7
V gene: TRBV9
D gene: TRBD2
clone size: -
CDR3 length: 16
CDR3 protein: CASSAERLAGYYEQYF
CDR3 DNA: TGTGCCAGCAGCGCAGAGAGACTAGCGGGATATTACGAGCAGTACTTC

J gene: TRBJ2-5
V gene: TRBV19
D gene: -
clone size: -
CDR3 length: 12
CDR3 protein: CASSDSWETQYF
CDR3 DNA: TGTGCCAGTAGCGATAGCTGGGAGACCCAGTACTTC

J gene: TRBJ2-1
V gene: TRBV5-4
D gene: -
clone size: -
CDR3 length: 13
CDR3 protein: CASSLAQGNEQFF
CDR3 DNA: TGTGCCAGCAGCTTGGCCCAGGGAAATGAGCAGTTCTTC

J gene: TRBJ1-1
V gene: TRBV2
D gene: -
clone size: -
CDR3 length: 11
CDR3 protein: CASRITGRSFF
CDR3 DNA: TGTGCCAGCCGCATAACAGGGAGATCTTTCTTT

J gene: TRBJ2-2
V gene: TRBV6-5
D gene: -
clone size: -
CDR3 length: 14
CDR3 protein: CASSYFQGTGELFF
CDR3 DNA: TGTGCCAGCAGTTACTTCCAGGGGACCGGGGAGCTGTTTTTT

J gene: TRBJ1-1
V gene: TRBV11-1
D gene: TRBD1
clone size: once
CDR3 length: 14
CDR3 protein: CASSLPTGGTEAFF
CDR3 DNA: TGTGCCAGCAGCTTACCCACAGGGGGCACTGAAGCTTTCTTT

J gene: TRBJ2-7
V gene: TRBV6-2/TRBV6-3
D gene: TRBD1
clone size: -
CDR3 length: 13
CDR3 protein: CASSYGTGYEQYF
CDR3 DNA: TGTGCCAGCAGTTACGGGACAGGGTACGAGCAGTACTTC

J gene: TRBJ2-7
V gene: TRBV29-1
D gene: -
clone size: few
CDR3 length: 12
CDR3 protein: CSVLGTLYEQYF
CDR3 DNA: TGCAGCGTGTTAGGGACACTTTACGAGCAGTACTTC

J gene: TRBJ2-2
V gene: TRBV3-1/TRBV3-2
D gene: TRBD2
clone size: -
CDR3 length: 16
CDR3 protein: CASSQTSGANTGELFF
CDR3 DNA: TGTGCCAGCAGCCAAACTAGCGGCGCGAACACCGGGGAGCTGTTTTTT

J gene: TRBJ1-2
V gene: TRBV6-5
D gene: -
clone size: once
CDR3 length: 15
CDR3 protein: CASSTSGLEGDGYTF
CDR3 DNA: TGTGCCAGCAGCACCTCAGGATTGGAGGGTGATGGCTACACCTTC

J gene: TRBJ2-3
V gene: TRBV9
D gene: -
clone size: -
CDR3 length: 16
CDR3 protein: CASSVTGGGGTDTQYF
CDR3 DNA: TGTGCCAGCAGCGTTACAGGGGGGGGCGGCACAGATACGCAGTATTTT

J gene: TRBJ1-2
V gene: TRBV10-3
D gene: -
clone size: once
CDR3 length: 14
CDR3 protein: CAISTGLSNYGYTF
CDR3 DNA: TGTGCCATCAGCACAGGTCTTTCTAACTATGGCTACACCTTC

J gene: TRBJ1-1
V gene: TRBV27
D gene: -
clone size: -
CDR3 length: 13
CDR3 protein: CASSPSHTTEAFF
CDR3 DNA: TGTGCCAGCAGCCCTTCCCACACCACTGAAGCTTTCTTT